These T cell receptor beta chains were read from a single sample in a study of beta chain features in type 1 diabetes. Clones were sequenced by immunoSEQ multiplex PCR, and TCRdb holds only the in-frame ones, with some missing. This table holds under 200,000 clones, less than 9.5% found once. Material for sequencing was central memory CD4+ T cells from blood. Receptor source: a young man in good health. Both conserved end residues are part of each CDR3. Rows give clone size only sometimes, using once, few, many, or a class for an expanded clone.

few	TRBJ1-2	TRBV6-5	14	CASSRTILSSGYTF
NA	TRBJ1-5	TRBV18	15	CASSLWTGEGQPQHF
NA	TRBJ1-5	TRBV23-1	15	CASRIATGQDQPQHF
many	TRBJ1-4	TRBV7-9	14	CASSLGAPREKLFF
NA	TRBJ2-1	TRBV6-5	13	CASSELTGGEQFF
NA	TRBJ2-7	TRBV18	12	CASSSDSGEQYF
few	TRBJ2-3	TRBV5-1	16	CASALSGGFETDTQYF
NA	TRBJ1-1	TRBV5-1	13	CASSLAGITEAFF
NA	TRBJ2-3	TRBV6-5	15	CASSYSGAGTDTQYF
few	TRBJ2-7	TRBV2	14	CASSRTRAPLEQYF
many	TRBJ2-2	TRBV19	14	CASNFQGFTGELFF
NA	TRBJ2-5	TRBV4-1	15	CASSQSGHHQETQYF
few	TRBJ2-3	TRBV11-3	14	CASSFGSPTDTQYF
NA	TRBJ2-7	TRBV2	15	CASLTVGGNAKEQYF
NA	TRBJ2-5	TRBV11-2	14	CASSFSGGEKTQYF
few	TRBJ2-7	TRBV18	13	CASSPGEGYEQYF
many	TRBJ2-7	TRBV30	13	CAWSPQALYEQYF
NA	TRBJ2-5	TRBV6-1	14	CASSEGLLQETQYF
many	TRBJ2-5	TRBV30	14	CAWTRGRSRETQYF
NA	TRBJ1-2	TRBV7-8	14	CASSPGQANYGYTF
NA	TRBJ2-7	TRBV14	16	CASSHLPAGQGSEQYF
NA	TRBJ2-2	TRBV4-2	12	CASSHPAGELFF
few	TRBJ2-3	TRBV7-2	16	CASSWSGGADADTQYF
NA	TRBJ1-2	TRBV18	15	CASSPEGASGYGYTF
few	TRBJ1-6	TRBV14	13	CASSNEGRSPLHF
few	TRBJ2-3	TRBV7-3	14	CASSLRGDTDTQYF
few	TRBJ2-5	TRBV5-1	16	CASSIGLAGEGETQYF
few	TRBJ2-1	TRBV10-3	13	CAISESTVGEQFF
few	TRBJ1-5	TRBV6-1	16	CASSEALGADYQPQHF
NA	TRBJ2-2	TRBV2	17	CASSQYSGQGSLGELFF
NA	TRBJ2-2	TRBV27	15	CASSLRGQFTGELFF
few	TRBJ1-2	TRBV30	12	CAWTLTGFGYTF
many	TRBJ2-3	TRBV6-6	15	CASSSGGAGTDTQYF
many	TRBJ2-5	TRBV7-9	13	CASRRDSQETQYF
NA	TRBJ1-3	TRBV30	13	CAWRTIAGNTIYF
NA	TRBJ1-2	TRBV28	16	CASSQHPGQGAEGYTF
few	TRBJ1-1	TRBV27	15	CASRIQGRSGAEAFF
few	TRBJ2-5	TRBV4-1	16	CASSHGNGQTQETQYF
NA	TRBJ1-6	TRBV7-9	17	CAIPYPTATSYNSPLHF
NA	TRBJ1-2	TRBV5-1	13	CASSQSLPYGYTF
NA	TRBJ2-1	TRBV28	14	CASRRGSSYNEQFF
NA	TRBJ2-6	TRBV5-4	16	CASSLDRPSGANVLTF
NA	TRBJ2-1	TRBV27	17	CASSTFGDQWSIYEQFF
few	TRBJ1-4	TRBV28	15	CASRLGGPTNEKLFF
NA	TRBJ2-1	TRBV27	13	CASRLGLAGGPIF
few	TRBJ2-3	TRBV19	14	CASSAQGATDTQYF
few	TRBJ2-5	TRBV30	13	CAWNRGTAETQYF
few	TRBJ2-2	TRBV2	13	CASRTSPAGELFF
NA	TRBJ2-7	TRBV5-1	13	CASSFGLAYEQYF
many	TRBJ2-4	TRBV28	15	CASNGADRGRDIQYF
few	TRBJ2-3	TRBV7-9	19	CASSLGGISTPRRTDTQYF